This TCR beta chain was captured by sequencing in a study of cytomegalovirus exposure and HLA in healthy donors. Trimming cost V 0 bases and J 4 bases, with 5 bases left between them. This CDR3 is 13 amino acids long. Germline V gene lookup returns CDR1 SGHNT and CDR2 YYREEE (reference sequence). Findings and caveats of the study: TCR beta chains numbering 164 were designated cytomegalovirus-associated. The classifier reportedly diagnosed cytomegalovirus status with high sensitivity and specificity. Rarity marked most TCR sequences, yet some public TCRs occurred in many donors.

About this clone itself: Its antigen is undetermined.

The donors were part of the approximately 120-subject validation cohort, which stood apart from the roughly 670-subject first cohort. TCRdb's table, derived via immunoSEQ multiplex PCR, lists solely in-frame clones and lacks some. Among over 200,000 clones listed, over 80% were seen once. The chain is built from TRBV5-4 and TRBJ2-1; maybe TRBD1 (5 bases). Sequencing was performed on PBMCs. The receptor was isolated from a woman aged 30 to 39 in good health and CMV-seropositive. This CDR3 reads CASSLGQYNEQFF. Here the CDR3 DNA reads TGTGCCAGCAGCTTGGGACAGTACAATGAGCAGTTCTTC.